One sample yielded the 16 T cell receptor beta chains listed below, sequenced in a study of tissue T cells after allogeneic stem cell transplantation. Time point denoted: mouse harvest day 14 after allogeneic transplant. Mouse grafts combined 10^7 T-cell-depleted bone marrow cells with 10^6 splenic CD5+ T cells. Measured with immunoSEQ multiplex PCR; TCRdb has only the in-frame clones, and not every one. The sample consists of 3,500 to 4,500 clones, around 43% of them appearing once. The sample taken for sequencing was lymph node tissue. The receptors were sampled from a female BALB/c mouse given C57BL/6 T cells with graft-versus-host disease after an allogeneic hematopoietic cell transplant.

With respect to this clone: Gene names and germline match the mouse. The read comes to an end 1 residue before the CDR3 does, leaving the germline J gene to fill in the end. The rearrangement joins TRBV29 to TRBJ2-5; D call uncertain. CDR3 length: 13 amino acids. V lost 4 bases and J 0 bases, leaving 5 bases between the germline ends. Germline V gene lookup returns CDR1 MSHET and CDR2 SYDVDS. The CDR3 loop is CASSSSNQDTQYF. The sequenced part of the CDR3 DNA is TGTGCTAGCAGTTCCAGTAACCAAGACACCCAGTAC. Full variable domain (remainder filled in from reference TRBV29 and TRBJ2-5): DMKVTQMPRYLIKRMGENVLLECGQDMSHETMYWYRQDPGLGLQLIYISYDVDSNSEGDIPKGYRVSRKKREHFSLILDSAKTNQTSVYFCASSSSNQDTQYFGPGTRLLVL.

As concerns this clone: The gene symbols are mouse symbols. Coverage ceases 1 residue before the CDR3 finishes, and the germline J gene fills in the end. The rearrangement uses TRBV31 and TRBJ1-4; a possible D gene is TRBD1 (6 bases). Trimming stripped 0 bases from V and 7 bases from J, with 12 bases between. This CDR3 is 14 amino acids long. The germline gives CDR1 GKSSPN, CDR2 SITVG. The sequenced part of the CDR3 DNA is TGTGCCTGGAGTCTAGGGGGGGGTGTCGAAAGATTATTT. Translation gives CAWSLGGGVERLF. The entire CDR3 is CAWSLGGGVERLFF.

Notes on this clone: This may come from a read error, since a much larger clone is one base off. Each gene name is a mouse one. The read terminates 1 residue before the CDR3 end, so the remaining end is supplied by the germline J gene. The V call is TRBV13-2, the J call TRBJ2-4, with 8 bases fitting TRBD1. The length of the CDR3 is 13 residues. CDR1 and CDR2 from the germline V gene are NNHNN and SYGAGS (reference sequence). The V and J ends lost 2 bases and 5 bases, in that order; junction bases with no gene match: 1. CDR3 bases read: TGTGCCAGCGGTGACAGGGGGCTAAACACCTTGTAC. This encodes CASGDRGLNTLY. The full-length CDR3 reads as CASGDRGLNTLYF.

As regards this clone: The listed genes are named as in mouse. The CDR3 end lies 1 residue beyond the end of the read and is filled in from the germline J gene. The chain has TRBV13-3 and TRBJ2-5; the D gene is possibly TRBD1 (6 bases). CDR3 length equals 13 residues. CDR1 NNHDY and CDR2 SYVADS come from the germline V gene. With 3 bases removed from V and 3 bases from J, the gap between germline ends came to 8 bases. Here the CDR3 reads CASSAGTQDTQYF. The part of the CDR3 DNA that was read is TGTGCCAGCAGTGCCGGGACACAAGACACCCAGTAC.

This clone has just a few counts. Germline and genes here are mouse. Read data end 1 residue before the CDR3 end; the end is taken from the germline J gene. The chain joins TRBV2 to TRBJ2-7; 11 bases are shared with TRBD1. This CDR3 is 15 amino acids long. CDR1 LGHNA and CDR2 YSYQKL come from the germline V gene. The J segment lost 2 bases and the V segment lost 2 bases, leaving 2 bases of the junction unmatched. The DNA read from the CDR3 is TGTGCCAGCAGCCAAACGGGACAGGGGGCCTATGAACAGTAC. This gives the protein CASSQTGQGAYEQY. The complete CDR3 protein is CASSQTGQGAYEQYF.

With regard to this clone: Mouse germline and gene names are used. From the germline J gene comes the end of the CDR3, since the read stops 1 residue before it. The V call is TRBV26, the J call TRBJ1-2; possibly TRBD1 for D (6 bases). Germline V CDR1 and CDR2: KGHPV, FQNQEV (reference sequence). The CDR3 covers 14 residues. The V and J ends lost 2 bases and 5 bases respectively, with 12 bases between them. The sequenced part of the CDR3 DNA is TGTGCCAGCAGTCTGAGGCAGGGGAGGTCCGACTACACC. Translating it yields CASSLRQGRSDYT. The CDR3 in full is CASSLRQGRSDYTF.

This clone was seen only once. The gene names given are mouse names. Sequencing ends 1 residue short of the CDR3 end; the germline J gene provides the rest. The chain combines TRBV13-1 with TRBJ2-7; 13 bases align to TRBD2. This CDR3 spans 17 amino acids. Looked up from germline, CDR1 is NSHNY and CDR2 is SYGAGN. V gave up 2 bases and J gave up 0 bases; unmatched junction bases: 5. CDR3 protein: CASSEGTGGGSSYEQYF. The part of the CDR3 DNA that was read is TGTGCCAGCAGTGAAGGGACTGGGGGGGGAAGCTCCTATGAACAGTAC.

As regards this clone: Gene names are mouse gene names. With the read ending 1 residue before the CDR3 end, the germline J gene is used to fill in that end. This chain connects TRBV26 to TRBJ2-4; D gene ambiguous. The CDR3 contains 13 residues. Trimming removed 4 bases from V and 0 bases from J, with 5 bases in between. The germline gives CDR1 KGHPV, CDR2 FQNQEV (reference sequence). CDR3 sequence: CASSRSSQNTLYF. The sequenced part of the CDR3 DNA is TGTGCCAGCAGTCGGAGTAGTCAAAACACCTTGTAC.

As concerns this clone: The germline and genes are mouse ones. The CDR3 end lies 1 residue beyond the end of the read and is filled in from the germline J gene. The V call is TRBV2, the J call TRBJ2-5, with 9 nucleotides matching TRBD2. This CDR3 is built from 14 residues. Germline CDR1 and CDR2: LGHNA and YSYQKL. J was trimmed by 11 bases and V by 4 bases; bases with no gene match: 10. The CDR3: CASSPTGGARDQYF. The sequenced part of the CDR3 DNA is TGTGCCAGCAGCCCGACTGGGGGCGCGAGGGACCAGTAC. Filled out from reference TRBV2 and TRBJ2-5, the complete variable domain reads DPKIIQKPKYLVAVTGSEKILICEQYLGHNAMYWYRQSAKKPLEFMFSYSYQKLMDNQTASSRFQPQSSKKNHLDLQITALKPDDSATYFCASSPTGGARDQYFGPGTRLLVL.

Comment on this clone: Gene names and germline match the mouse. Coverage ceases 1 residue before the CDR3 finishes, and the germline J gene fills in the end. The gene calls are TRBV3 and TRBJ2-2; 7 bases line up with TRBD1. Germline V gene sequence: CDR1 SNHLY, CDR2 FYNGKV (reference sequence). Losses at the gene ends were 5 bases for V and 2 bases for J; bases not matched to a gene: 2. CDR3 length: 14 residues. Partial CDR3 DNA: TGTGCCAGCAGCCCGACAGGGAACACCGGGCAGCTCTAC. Protein product: CASSPTGNTGQLY. The whole CDR3 protein reads CASSPTGNTGQLYF.

This clone occurred a few times. Mouse gene names and germline throughout. The read terminates 1 residue ahead of where the CDR3 ends, so the germline J gene completes it. V gene TRBV26 combines with J gene TRBJ1-3; maybe TRBD1 (5 bases). Germline-derived CDR1 and CDR2 are KGHPV and FQNQEV (reference sequence). Trimming cost V 6 bases and J 0 bases, with 9 bases left between them. The CDR3 contains 14 residues. CDR3 DNA (partial): TGTGCCAGCAGCCGGACACTTTCTGGAAATACGCTCTAT. Amino acid sequence: CASSRTLSGNTLY. The whole CDR3 sequence reads CASSRTLSGNTLYF.

By share, this clone counts as large (0.1 to 1%). Gene names denote mouse genes. The CDR3 extends 1 residue past the end of the read, so its final part is completed from the germline J gene. This rearrangement joins TRBV2 to TRBJ2-7; 8 nucleotides line up with TRBD1. The CDR3 contains 15 residues. CDR1 is LGHNA and CDR2 is YSYQKL in the germline V gene. V lost 0 bases and J lost 4; bases outside the gene matches: 5. The CDR3: CASSQDRTGNYEQYF. Partial CDR3 DNA: TGTGCCAGCAGCCAAGATCGGACAGGGAATTATGAACAGTAC.

Concerning this clone: Here the gene names and germline are mouse. The CDR3 end is not reached by the read, which stops 1 residue before it; the germline J gene fills it in. V usage is TRBV26 and J usage is TRBJ1-1; D is possibly TRBD1 (5 bases). V lost 3 bases, J lost 3 bases, and 8 bases lay in between. Germline loops: CDR1 KGHPV, CDR2 FQNQEV (reference sequence). CDR3 size: 13 residues. The CDR3 spells CASSLRVDTEVFF. The sequenced part of the CDR3 DNA is TGTGCCAGCAGTCTCAGGGTAGACACAGAAGTCTTC. The complete variable domain, with remaining parts taken from reference TRBV26 and TRBJ1-1, reads NSKVIQTPRYLVKGQGQKAKMRCIPEKGHPVVFWYQQNKNNEFKFLINFQNQEVLQQIDMTEKRFSAECPSNSPCSLEIQSSEAGDSALYLCASSLRVDTEVFFGKGTRLTVV.

With regard to this clone: Any gene name here is a mouse gene name. The read halts 1 residue ahead of the CDR3 end, with the missing end drawn from the germline J gene. The V and J genes are TRBV26 and TRBJ2-4, with D possibly being TRBD2 (6 bases). Germline assignment: CDR1 KGHPV and CDR2 FQNQEV (reference sequence). CDR3 length: 14 residues. The V end was cut by 6 bases, the J end by 2 bases, with 12 bases between. The CDR3 loop is CASSPDWIQNTLYF. The part of the CDR3 DNA that was read is TGTGCCAGCAGCCCCGACTGGATTCAAAACACCTTGTAC.

Points on this clone: Each gene name is a mouse one. The read ends 1 residue early relative to the CDR3; the germline J gene fills the gap. This chain joins TRBV13-2 and TRBJ1-1; D gene ambiguous. V lost 2 bases to trimming and J lost 0 bases, with 5 bases between them. The CDR3 has 13 amino acids. Germline assignment: CDR1 NNHNN and CDR2 SYGAGS (reference sequence). The CDR3 bases that were read are TGTGCCAGCGGTGAACGACAGAACACAGAAGTCTTC. Encoded protein: CASGERQNTEVF. The complete CDR3 protein is CASGERQNTEVFF.

Notes on this clone: Gene labels here are mouse ones. The missing CDR3 end, 1 residue past where the read stops, is filled in from the germline J gene. The V call is TRBV2, the J call TRBJ2-2; tentatively, D is TRBD2 (7 bases). The CDR3 has 14 amino acids. V lost 4 bases, J lost 3 bases, and 9 bases lay in between. The germline gives CDR1 LGHNA, CDR2 YSYQKL. The CDR3 here is CASSRGGDTGQLYF. CDR3 bases read: TGTGCCAGCAGCCGAGGGGGGGACACCGGGCAGCTCTAC.